Given below is one T cell receptor beta chain in context. The sample comes from a study of blood T cell repertoires in COVID-19. In the study overall: Collection of acute and convalescent COVID-19 samples took place in the United States, Italy and Spain. Nucleic acid was either cDNA or gDNA, and it came from T cells, B-cell-depleted T cells, or PBMCs.

Methods used by the authors: Amplification of reference gene primers provided the estimated nucleated cell counts. The repertoire was sequenced with immunoSEQ multiplex PCR; TCRdb's copy has only in-frame clones and lacks some. D and trimming come from the DNA, and the V and J calls and clone size come from that table. The repertoire includes roughly 75,000 clones, 75% to 85% of them detected once, and 8.5% to 10% sits in the top ten. A Seattle source enrolled patients during active infection and followed them longitudinally. Sequencing used peripheral blood. The clonotype originates from a man aged 45-65 years with COVID-19, enrolled during active disease.

The CDR3 here is CASNIQPQHF. The CDR3 DNA reads TGTGCCAGCAATATTCAGCCCCAGCATTTT. The chain combines TRBV6-5 with TRBJ1-5; D unresolved. With 7 bases removed from V and 6 bases from J, the gap between germline ends came to 4 bases. Germline CDR1 reads MNHEY; CDR2 reads SVGAGI. This CDR3 is 10 amino acids long.